This T cell receptor (beta chain) originates from a study of blood T cell repertoires in COVID-19. Everyone who took part was about 18 to 90 years old, and they came from about two dozen US areas. The recovered donors of Cohort 3 showed two negative PCRs, clearance, or symptom resolution. Per the original data handling: The authors estimated nucleated cell counts from reference gene primer amplification. Profiled with immunoSEQ multiplex PCR; TCRdb holds only in-frame clones, not every one. The V and J calls and clone size come from that table; D and trimming were worked out from the DNA. The table lists roughly 280,000 clones, around 92% of them singletons. Sample: PBMCs or T cells enriched from blood (not recorded which). This TCR was recovered from a woman aged 55-70 years who had recovered from COVID-19.

CDR3 amino acids: CASSEERGISPLHF. Here the CDR3 DNA reads TGTGCCAGCAGTGAAGAGAGGGGGATTTCACCCCTCCACTTT. The chain links TRBV6-1 to TRBJ1-6, with a possible D match to TRBD1 (6 bases). This CDR3 is 14 amino acids long. Germline V gives CDR1 MNHNS, CDR2 SASEGT. The V end lost 1 base, the J end lost 9 bases, and 10 bases lay between the germline ends.